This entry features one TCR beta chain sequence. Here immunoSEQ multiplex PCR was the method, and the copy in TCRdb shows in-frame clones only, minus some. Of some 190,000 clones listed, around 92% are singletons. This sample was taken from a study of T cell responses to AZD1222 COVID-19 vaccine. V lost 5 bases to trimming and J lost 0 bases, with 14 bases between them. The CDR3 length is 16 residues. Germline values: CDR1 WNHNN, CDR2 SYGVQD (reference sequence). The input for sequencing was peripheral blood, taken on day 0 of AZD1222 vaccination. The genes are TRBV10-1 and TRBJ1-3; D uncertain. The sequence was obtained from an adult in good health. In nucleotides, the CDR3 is TGCGCCAGCAGTAGTGGACTCCTGAGCTCTGGAAACACCATATATTTT. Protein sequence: CASSSGLLSSGNTIYF.